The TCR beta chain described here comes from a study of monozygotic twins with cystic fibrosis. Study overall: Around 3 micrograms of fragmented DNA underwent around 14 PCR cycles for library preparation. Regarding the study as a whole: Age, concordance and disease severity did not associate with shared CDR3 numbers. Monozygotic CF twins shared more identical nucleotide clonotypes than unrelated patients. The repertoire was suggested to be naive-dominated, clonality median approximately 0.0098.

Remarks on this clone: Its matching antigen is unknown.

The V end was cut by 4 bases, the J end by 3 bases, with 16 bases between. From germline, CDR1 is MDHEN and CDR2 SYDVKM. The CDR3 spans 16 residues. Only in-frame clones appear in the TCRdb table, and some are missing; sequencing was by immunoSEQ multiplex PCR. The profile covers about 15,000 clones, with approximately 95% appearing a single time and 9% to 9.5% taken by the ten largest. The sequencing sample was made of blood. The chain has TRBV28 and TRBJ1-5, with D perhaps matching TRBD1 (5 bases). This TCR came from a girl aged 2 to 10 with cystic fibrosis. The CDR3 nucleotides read TGTGCCAGCAGTTCCGCCGGTTGGGACGACAATCAGCCCCAGCATTTT. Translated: CASSSAGWDDNQPQHF.